A single sample gave rise to the 28 T cell receptor beta chains below, sequenced in a study of multiple sclerosis patients with progressive multifocal leukoencephalopathy. The sample's time point: roughly 13 months of natalizumab therapy. The data were produced by immunoSEQ multiplex PCR, yet TCRdb's version contains in-frame clones alone and is incomplete. The sample holds around 30,000 clones, 90% seen once. Specimen: PBMCs, collected from a patient treated with natalizumab. The receptors were sampled from a human donor with multiple sclerosis.

This chain joins TRBV5-4 and TRBJ2-5; 8 bases fit TRBD1. The DNA end is more similar to TRBJ2-7, so the J call may be wrong. This CDR3 spans 15 amino acids. Germline V gene sequence: CDR1 SGHNT, CDR2 YYREEE (reference sequence). CDR3 residues: CASSFQGAGSYEQYF. CDR3 coding DNA: TGTGCCAGCAGCTTCCAGGGGGCGGGCTCCTACGAGCAGTACTTC.

In its sample, this clone was seen once. V and J are TRBV11-2 and TRBJ1-4; TRBD1 agrees at 10 bases. CDR3 length equals 16 residues. J lost 9 bases, V lost 1 base, and 8 bases had no gene match. Germline V gene lookup returns CDR1 SGHAT and CDR2 FQNNGV. CDR3 in DNA: TGTGCCAGCAGCTTAGGAATAAGGGACAGGGGTCAAAAACTGTTTTTT. Its translation: CASSLGIRDRGQKLFF.

There are a few counts of this clone. The rearrangement uses TRBV9 and TRBJ1-5, with 8 bases identical to TRBD1. The CDR3 is 13 residues long. The junction had 4 bases not matched to a gene; V was cut back by 4 bases and J by 7 bases. The germline CDR1 and CDR2 sequences are SGDLS and YYNGEE. CDR3 region: CASSSDREQPQHF. The CDR3 DNA sequence: TGTGCCAGCAGCTCGGACAGGGAGCAGCCCCAGCATTTT. Full variable domain (missing parts from reference TRBV9 and TRBJ1-5): DSGVTQTPKHLITATGQRVTLRCSPRSGDLSVYWYQQSLDQGLQFLIQYYNGEERAKGNILERFSAQQFPDLHSELNLSSLELGDSALYFCASSSDREQPQHFGDGTRLSIL.

The J gene is TRBJ2-3, the V gene TRBV29-1; D remains unclear. V shed 6 bases and J shed 1 base, with 29 bases lying between them. The CDR3 spans 19 residues. Germline assignment: CDR1 SQVTM and CDR2 ANQGSEA. The CDR3 loop is CSVAPGDGFRVEGTDTQYF. CDR3 sequence (DNA): TGCAGCGTCGCTCCAGGCGATGGTTTTAGGGTTGAAGGCACAGATACGCAGTATTTT.

This rearrangement joins TRBV19 to TRBJ2-6; no reliable D call. Between the trimmed V and J ends, which lost 5 bases and 1 base, there was a span of 3 bases. The CDR3 consists of 13 residues. CDR1 and CDR2 from the germline V gene are LNHDA and SQIVND (reference sequence). For the CDR3, the DNA is TGTGCCAGTAGTGAATCTGGGGCCAACGTCCTGACTTTC. Its protein product is CASSESGANVLTF.

V gene TRBV5-1 combines with J gene TRBJ1-6; 7 nucleotides align to TRBD1. The CDR3 totals 13 residues. CDR1 and CDR2 from the germline V gene are SGHRS and YFSETQ. Unmatched junction bases numbered 1, after V lost 3 bases and J lost 7 bases. CDR3 residues: CASSSGQNSPLHF. CDR3 sequence (DNA): TGCGCCAGCAGCTCGGGACAGAATTCACCCCTCCACTTT.

V is TRBV2 and J is TRBJ1-1; perhaps TRBD1 as D (5 bases). The CDR3 extends over 15 amino acids. Trimming left V 6 bases short and J 4 bases short, with 18 bases between. Per the germline V gene, CDR1 is SNHLY and CDR2 is FYNNEI. The CDR3 DNA is TGTGCCAGCAGGGGGCAGGGAAATATGGCCACTGAAGCTTTCTTT. Its protein is CASRGQGNMATEAFF.

The CDR3 DNA sequence: TGTGCCAGCAGCGCTCCCGGGCGGACCACAGATACGCAGTATTTT. This sequence encodes CASSAPGRTTDTQYF. This chain joins TRBV7-3 and TRBJ2-3, with D unresolved. This CDR3 region has 15 residues. Germline values: CDR1 SGHTA, CDR2 FQGTGA. Trimming removed 5 bases from V and 2 bases from J, with 14 bases in between.

The chain recombines TRBV11-2 with TRBJ1-1; maybe TRBD1 (6 bases). The CDR3 is made up of 13 amino acids. V gave up 5 bases and J gave up 4 bases, with 11 bases separating them. The V gene's germline CDR1 is SGHAT and CDR2 FQNNGV. The CDR3 here is CASSAGQSTEAFF. CDR3 nucleotide sequence: TGTGCCAGCAGCGCCGGACAGTCCACTGAAGCTTTCTTT.

The V and J genes are TRBV6-5 and TRBJ1-6; D unclear. V was pared by 0 bases and J by 9 bases, with 12 bases between. This CDR3 has 15 amino acids. In germline, CDR1 is MNHEY, CDR2 SVGAGI. This CDR3 is CASSYSAGRGSPLHF. DNA of the CDR3: TGTGCCAGCAGTTACTCAGCAGGCCGTGGTTCACCCCTCCACTTT.

The rearrangement joins TRBV19 to TRBJ2-1; TRBD1 matches at 10 bases. From germline, CDR1 is LNHDA and CDR2 SQIVND (reference sequence). There are 15 residues in the CDR3. Trimming at V came to 7 bases and at J to 3 bases, leaving 6 bases not matched to a gene. CDR3: CASTPGQGSYNEQFF. Here the CDR3 DNA reads TGTGCCAGTACCCCGGGACAGGGGAGCTACAATGAGCAGTTCTTC.

In this sample, this clone turned up once. The chain joins TRBV27 to TRBJ1-1, with D possibly matching TRBD1 (6 bases). Trimming removed 6 bases at V and 0 bases at J, with 11 bases between. CDR1 is MNHEY and CDR2 is SMNVEV in the germline V gene (reference sequence). CDR3 length equals 14 residues. For the CDR3, the DNA is TGTGCCAGCAGACAGGGACGGTTGAACACTGAAGCTTTCTTT. Amino acid sequence: CASRQGRLNTEAFF.

This clone was seen more than once but under ten times. The V and J genes are TRBV6-1 and TRBJ1-2; D remains unclear. Germline CDR1 MNHNS, CDR2 SASEGT. V lost 6 bases and J lost 3, with 11 bases in between. This CDR3 spans 13 amino acids. CDR3 in amino acids: CASRPTRDYGYTF. The CDR3 nucleotides are TGTGCCAGCAGACCCACTAGGGACTATGGCTACACCTTC.

The J gene is TRBJ2-7, the V gene TRBV10-2, with no clear D. Trimming left V 3 bases short and J 2 bases short, with 14 bases between. Germline V CDR1 and CDR2: WSHSY, SAAADI. The CDR3 runs to 15 residues. The CDR3 protein is CASSDPRQIPYEQYF. CDR3 bases: TGCGCCAGCAGTGATCCCCGCCAAATCCCCTACGAGCAGTACTTC.

The chain couples TRBV7-2 to TRBJ2-2; TRBD2 is a possible D gene (6 bases). The germline V and J ends were trimmed by 6 bases and 3 bases, with 14 bases remaining between them. Germline-derived CDR1 and CDR2 are SGHTA and FQGNSA. The CDR3 has 15 residues. In DNA form, the CDR3 reads TGTGCCAGCAGGCTAACTAGCAGCGACACCGGGGAGCTGTTTTTT. Encoded protein: CASRLTSSDTGELFF.

The chain is built from TRBV30 and TRBJ1-1, with unresolved D. Germline CDR1 and CDR2: GTSNPN and SVGIG (reference sequence). The CDR3 covers 15 residues. Deletions cut 5 bases from V and 5 bases from J, with 21 bases between. The CDR3 nucleotides read TGTGCCTGGCAACGCGTTGTAGTCTCGAGAACTGAAGCTTTCTTT. Protein sequence: CAWQRVVVSRTEAFF. The entire variable domain, with the rest obtained from reference TRBV30 and TRBJ1-1, is as follows: SQTIHQWPATLVQPVGSPLSLECTVEGTSNPNLYWYRQAAGRGLQLLFYSVGIGQISSEVPQNLSASRPQDRQFILSSKKLLLSDSGFYLCAWQRVVVSRTEAFFGQGTRLTVV.

The V and J genes are TRBV10-3 and TRBJ1-2; 7 positions match TRBD1. CDR3 length: 14 amino acids. The V and J ends lost 6 bases and 7 bases, in that order; junction bases with no gene match: 11. Germline V lookup: CDR1 ENHRY, CDR2 SYGVKD. CDR3 sequence (DNA): TGTGCCATCAGGGCGACAGGGCAAGATCGTGGCTACACCTTC. Translation: CAIRATGQDRGYTF.

The genes are TRBV6-5 and TRBJ1-6; weak D call: TRBD1 (6 bases). This CDR3 contains 16 residues. Trimming cost V 4 bases and J 2 bases, with 12 bases left between them. Germline CDR1 and CDR2: MNHEY and SVGAGI. The CDR3 sequence: CASSFYRDAYNSPLHF. The DNA of the CDR3 is TGTGCCAGCAGTTTTTACAGGGATGCCTATAATTCACCCCTCCACTTT.

The gene calls are TRBV5-1 and TRBJ1-3; no clear D gene. Trimming cost V 3 bases and J 6 bases, with 13 bases left between them. The CDR3 loop spans 14 amino acids. Germline V gives CDR1 SGHRS, CDR2 YFSETQ. This CDR3 reads CASSYSPGVNTIYF. CDR3 nucleotides: TGCGCCAGCAGCTATTCCCCAGGCGTAAACACCATATATTTT.

The chain couples TRBV19 to TRBJ2-4; possibly TRBD1 for D (5 bases). From germline, CDR1 is LNHDA and CDR2 SQIVND (reference sequence). Trimming shortened V by 0 bases and J by 0 bases, and 15 bases separated the two germline ends. This CDR3 spans 18 amino acids. The CDR3 loop reads CASSIEGPAYVAKNIQYF. DNA of the CDR3: TGTGCCAGTAGTATAGAGGGGCCAGCCTACGTAGCCAAAAACATTCAGTACTTC.

The chain is built from TRBV6-1 and TRBJ1-2; a possible D gene is TRBD1 (5 bases). The CDR3 is made up of 13 amino acids. CDR1 and CDR2 (germline): MNHNS, SASEGT. V lost 3 bases to trimming and J lost 8 bases, with 13 bases between them. CDR3 in amino acids: CASSDSQGKGYTF. The CDR3 DNA follows: TGTGCCAGCAGTGATAGCCAGGGAAAAGGCTACACCTTC.

This chain connects TRBV19 to TRBJ1-4, with TRBD1 matching over 7 bases. CDR1 LNHDA and CDR2 SQIVND come from the germline V gene (reference sequence). The CDR3 covers 15 residues. V lost 5 bases, J lost 5 bases, and 8 bases stayed unmatched. CDR3 protein: CASSPQGGLNEKLFF. The CDR3 region has the DNA TGTGCCAGTAGTCCCCAGGGGGGACTCAATGAAAAACTGTTTTTT.

This clone was observed a handful of times. This chain connects TRBV19 to TRBJ2-7; TRBD1 aligns across 9 bases. CDR1 and CDR2 (germline): LNHDA, SQIVND (reference sequence). J lost 6 bases, V lost 9 bases, and 15 bases had no gene match. This CDR3 is 15 amino acids long. The chain's CDR3 is CASAKWGTGTSEQYF. DNA for the CDR3: TGTGCCAGCGCTAAGTGGGGGACAGGGACGAGCGAGCAGTACTTC.

The V call is TRBV28, the J call TRBJ1-1; D gene ambiguous. Germline CDR1 reads MDHEN; CDR2 reads SYDVKM. The CDR3 covers 14 residues. Deletions cut 7 bases from V and 1 base from J, with 13 bases between. This CDR3 reads CASTHIRRNTEAFF. In DNA, the CDR3 is TGTGCCAGCACCCACATCAGGAGGAACACTGAAGCTTTCTTT.

CDR3 sequence: CASSLGRNYGYTF. The CDR3 bases are TGTGCCAGCAGCCTCGGACGTAACTATGGCTACACCTTC. V and J are TRBV7-2 and TRBJ1-2; D call uncertain. CDR3 length: 13 residues. CDR1 is SGHTA, CDR2 FQGNSA, per germline. Trimming left V 5 bases short and J 1 base short, with 8 bases between.

This chain links TRBV28 with TRBJ1-2; the D gene is possibly TRBD1 (5 bases). CDR1 is MDHEN, CDR2 SYDVKM, per germline. The length of the CDR3 is 12 residues. Between the trimmed V and J ends, which lost 6 bases and 9 bases, there was a span of 14 bases. DNA of the CDR3: TGTGCCAGCAGAGTCAAGGGGATTAGCTACACCTTC. It encodes CASRVKGISYTF.

The chain uses TRBV7-8 and TRBJ1-4, with D unclear. Trimming cost V 5 bases and J 8 bases, with 12 bases left between them. Germline values: CDR1 SGHVS, CDR2 FQNEAQ. The CDR3 is made up of 13 amino acids. This CDR3 is CASSLRIGEKLFF. CDR3 sequence (DNA): TGTGCCAGCAGCCTCCGGATAGGGGAAAAACTGTTTTTT.

The chain is built from TRBV20-1 and TRBJ2-4, with D tentatively TRBD1 (6 bases). Trimming cost V 5 bases and J 9 bases, with 11 bases left between them. The CDR3 is 11 amino acids. Germline lookup yields CDR1 DFQATT and CDR2 SNEGSKA (reference sequence). In nucleotides, the CDR3 is TGCAGTGCTCCCGGGACAAGCATTCAGTACTTC. Translation gives CSAPGTSIQYF.